The TCR beta chain under discussion was sequenced for a study of OX40 agonist ivuxolimab in advanced cancers. Study at large: In this trial design, patients received ivuxolimab intravenously at 0.01 to 10 mg/kg every 2 weeks.

Profiling relied on immunoSEQ multiplex PCR, and the TCRdb table lists in-frame clones only, not all of them. The table records 100,000 or so clones, over 75% of them present only once. The V end was cut by 2 bases, the J end by 7 bases, with 15 bases between. Germline assignment: CDR1 KGHSH and CDR2 LQKENI. The CDR3 runs to 14 residues. Sequencing was performed on CD4+ or CD8+ T cells sorted from blood, taken in a trial of the OX40 agonist ivuxolimab. The sequence came from an adult with an advanced solid tumor such as melanoma, head and neck, liver or kidney cancer. The chain links TRBV18 to TRBJ2-7; D possibly corresponds to TRBD1 (5 bases). The CDR3 sequence: CASSPGRDLGEQYF. The CDR3 coding sequence is TGTGCCAGCTCACCAGGCAGGGATCTAGGAGAGCAGTACTTC.